This T cell receptor beta chain was recorded in a study of early T cells in non-severe SARS-CoV-2 infection listed by TCRdb under 2021. At the level of the whole study: Bulk RNA from unsorted whole blood was used for TCR sequencing, so alpha and beta chains could not be paired.

Libraries came from 5' RACE. Sequencing instrument: NextSeq 500. In the TCR library protocol, unique molecular identifiers were attached to individual cDNA molecules to correct for PCR bias and sequencing error. Both TCR alpha and beta chains were sequenced, and tight co-correlation was observed between alpha and beta sequence abundances in each sample. The original methods were these. V gene, J gene and CDR3 annotation of TCR sequences was performed with Decombinator V4. Expanded TCRs were defined as changing significantly between any two time points under a Poisson model with p below 0.0001. Abundances of TCRs were expressed as counts per million after normalisation to the total number of TCRs sequenced in each sample. MAIT TCRs were defined by TRAV1-2 paired with TRAJ12, TRAJ20 or TRAJ33, and iNKT TCRs by TRAV10 paired with TRAJ18. VDJdb, accessed 1 November 2021, was searched for CMV, EBV and SARS-CoV-2 annotated TCRs, excluding TCRs annotated for multiple antigens. TCRdb reprocessing: public reads trimmed at Q25 with fastp, clones called with MiXCR, in-frame beta chains kept. Rows with a matching CDR3 protein are joined into one entry that keeps the most common DNA and genes. These V and J calls rely on TCRdb rather than the paper's analysis. Across this sample there are more than 15,000 distinct CDR3 sequences, with 4.5% to 6% seen only once. The ten largest clones add up to roughly 6.8% of the sample.

This clonotype was recorded a few times. Its specific antigen is unknown. Per-base quality was not reported, and no clone a single base away is much larger than it. V loses 6 bases, J loses 2 bases, and the germline ends lie 15 bases apart. The CDR3 runs 15 residues from the cysteine to the phenylalanine. Only CDR3 DNA is held: 45 bases, read in frame from base 1. Sequences SNHLY (CDR1) and FYNNEI (CDR2) are obtained from the germline V gene. Set within a cohort of healthcare workers in London, UK, this nested case-control study involved weekly PCR testing of nasopharyngeal swabs along with blood sampling. Healthcare workers were enrolled in the week of the UK lockdown, from 23 to 31 March 2020, and were followed every week for up to roughly 16 weeks. What the authors observed across the whole study: VDJdb matching was skewed toward anti-spike CD8 responses, so virus-specific expansions were likely underestimated and private and CD4 specificities were missed.

The sample consisted of whole blood, taken at baseline. The sequence came from an adult who was a healthcare worker with PCR-confirmed SARS-CoV-2 infection or an uninfected control (not recorded which). Rearrangement joined TRBV2 to TRBJ2-3; TRBD1 is a possible D gene, resting on 5 matching bases. The nucleotides are TGTGCCAGCAGACCCAGGGTACAGTACACAGATACGCAGTATTTT. This is translated as CASRPRVQYTDTQYF.